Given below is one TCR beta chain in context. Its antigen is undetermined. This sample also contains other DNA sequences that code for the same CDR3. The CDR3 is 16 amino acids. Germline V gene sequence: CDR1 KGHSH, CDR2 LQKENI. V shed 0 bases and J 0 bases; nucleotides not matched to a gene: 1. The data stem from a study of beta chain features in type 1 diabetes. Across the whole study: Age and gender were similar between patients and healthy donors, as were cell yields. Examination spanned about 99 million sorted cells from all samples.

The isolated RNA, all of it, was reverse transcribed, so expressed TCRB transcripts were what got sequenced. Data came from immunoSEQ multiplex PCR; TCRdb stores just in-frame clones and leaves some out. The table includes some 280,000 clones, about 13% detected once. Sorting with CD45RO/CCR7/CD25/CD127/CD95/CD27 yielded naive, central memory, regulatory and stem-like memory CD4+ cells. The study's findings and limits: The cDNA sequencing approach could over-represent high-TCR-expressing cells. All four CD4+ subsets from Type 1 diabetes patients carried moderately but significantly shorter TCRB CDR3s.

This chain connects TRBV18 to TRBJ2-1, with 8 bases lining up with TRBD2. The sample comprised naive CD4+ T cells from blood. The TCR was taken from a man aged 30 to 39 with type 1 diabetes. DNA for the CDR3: TGTGCCAGCTCACCACCGAGCGGGGGCTCCTACAATGAGCAGTTCTTC. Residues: CASSPPSGGSYNEQFF.